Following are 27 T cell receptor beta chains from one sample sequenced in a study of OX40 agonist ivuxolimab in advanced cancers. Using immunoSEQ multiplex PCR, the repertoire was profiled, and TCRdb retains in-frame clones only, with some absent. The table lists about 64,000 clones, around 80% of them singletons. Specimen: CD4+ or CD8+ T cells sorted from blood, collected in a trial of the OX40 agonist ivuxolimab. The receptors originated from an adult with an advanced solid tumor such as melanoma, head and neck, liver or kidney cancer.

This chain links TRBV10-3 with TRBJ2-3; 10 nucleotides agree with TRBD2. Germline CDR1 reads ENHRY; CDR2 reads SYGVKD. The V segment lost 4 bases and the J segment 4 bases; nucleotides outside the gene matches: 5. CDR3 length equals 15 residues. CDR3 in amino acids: CAISGSGRGADTQYF. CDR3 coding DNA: TGTGCCATCAGTGGGAGCGGGAGGGGGGCAGATACGCAGTATTTT.

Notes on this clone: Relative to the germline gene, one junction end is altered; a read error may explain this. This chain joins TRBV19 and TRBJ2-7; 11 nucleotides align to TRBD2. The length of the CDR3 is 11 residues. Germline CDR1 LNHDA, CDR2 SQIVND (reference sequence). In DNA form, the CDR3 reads TGTGCCAGTACTCCCACTAGCGGGGGTTCCTTC. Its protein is CASTPTSGGSF. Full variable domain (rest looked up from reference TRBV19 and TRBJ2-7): DGGITQSPKYLFRKEGQNVTLSCEQNLNHDAMYWYRQDPGQGLRLIYYSQIVNDFQKGDIAEGYSVSREKKESFPLTVTSAQKNPTAFYLCASTPTSGGSFGPGTRLTVT.

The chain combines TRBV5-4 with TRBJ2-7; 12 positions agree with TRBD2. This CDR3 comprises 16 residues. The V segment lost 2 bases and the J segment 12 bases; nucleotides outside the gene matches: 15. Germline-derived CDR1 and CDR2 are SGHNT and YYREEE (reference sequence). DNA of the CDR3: TGTGCCAGCAGCTTCCCCCCCCCAACTAGCGGGAGGCGACTGTACTTC. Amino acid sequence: CASSFPPPTSGRRLYF.

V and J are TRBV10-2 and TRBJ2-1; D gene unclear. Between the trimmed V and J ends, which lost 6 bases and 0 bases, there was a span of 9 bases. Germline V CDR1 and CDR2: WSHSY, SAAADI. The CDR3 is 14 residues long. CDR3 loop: CASRWTSSYNEQFF. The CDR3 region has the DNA TGCGCCAGCAGATGGACGAGCTCCTACAATGAGCAGTTCTTC.

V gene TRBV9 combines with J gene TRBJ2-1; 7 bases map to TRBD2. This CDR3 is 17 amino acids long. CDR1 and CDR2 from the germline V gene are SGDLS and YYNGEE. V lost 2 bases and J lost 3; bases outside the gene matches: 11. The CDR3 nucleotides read TGTGCCAGCAGCGTTATGGCGGGAGTAGGTCTCTACAATGAGCAGTTCTTC. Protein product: CASSVMAGVGLYNEQFF.

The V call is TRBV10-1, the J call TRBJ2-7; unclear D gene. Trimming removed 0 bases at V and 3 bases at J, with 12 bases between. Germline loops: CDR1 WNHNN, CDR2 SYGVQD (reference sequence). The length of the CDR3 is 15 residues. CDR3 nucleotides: TGCGCCAGCAGTGAGTCCGGCCAGACCAGCTACGAGCAGTACTTC. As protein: CASSESGQTSYEQYF.

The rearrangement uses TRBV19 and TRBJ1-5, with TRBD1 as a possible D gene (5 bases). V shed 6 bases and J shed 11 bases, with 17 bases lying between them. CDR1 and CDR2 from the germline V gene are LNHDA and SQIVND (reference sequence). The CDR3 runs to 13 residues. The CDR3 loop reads CASRLQDGLAQHF. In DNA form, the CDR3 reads TGTGCCAGTAGACTACAGGACGGTTTGGCCCAGCATTTT. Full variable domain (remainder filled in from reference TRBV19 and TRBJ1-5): DGGITQSPKYLFRKEGQNVTLSCEQNLNHDAMYWYRQDPGQGLRLIYYSQIVNDFQKGDIAEGYSVSREKKESFPLTVTSAQKNPTAFYLCASRLQDGLAQHFGDGTRLSIL.

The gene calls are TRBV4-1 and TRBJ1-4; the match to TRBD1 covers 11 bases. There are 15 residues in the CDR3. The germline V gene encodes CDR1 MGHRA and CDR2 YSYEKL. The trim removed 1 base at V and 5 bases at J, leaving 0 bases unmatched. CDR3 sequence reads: CASSQGTGGNEKLFF. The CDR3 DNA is TGCGCCAGCAGCCAAGGGACAGGGGGCAATGAAAAACTGTTTTTT.

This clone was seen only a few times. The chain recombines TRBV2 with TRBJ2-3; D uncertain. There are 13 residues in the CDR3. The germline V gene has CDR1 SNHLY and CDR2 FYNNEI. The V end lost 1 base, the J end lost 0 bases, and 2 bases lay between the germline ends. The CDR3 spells CASSEDSTDTQYF. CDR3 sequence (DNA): TGTGCCAGCAGTGAAGACAGCACAGATACGCAGTATTTT.

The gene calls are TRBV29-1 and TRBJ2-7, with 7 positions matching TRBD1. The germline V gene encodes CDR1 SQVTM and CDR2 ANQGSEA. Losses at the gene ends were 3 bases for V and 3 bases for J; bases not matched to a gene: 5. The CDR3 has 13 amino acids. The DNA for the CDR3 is TGCAGCGTTGAGGACAGGTCGGTCTACGAGCAGTACTTC. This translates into CSVEDRSVYEQYF.

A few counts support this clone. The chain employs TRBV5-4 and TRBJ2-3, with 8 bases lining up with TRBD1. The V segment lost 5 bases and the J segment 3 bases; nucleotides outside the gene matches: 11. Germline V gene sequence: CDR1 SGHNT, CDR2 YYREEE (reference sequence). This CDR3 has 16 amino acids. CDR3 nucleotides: TGTGCCAGCAGAGCAGGGGGCGTTTTTGATACAGATACGCAGTATTTT. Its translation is CASRAGGVFDTDTQYF. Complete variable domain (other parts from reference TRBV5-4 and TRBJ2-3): ETGVTQSPTHLIKTRGQQVTLRCSSQSGHNTVSWYQQALGQGPQFIFQYYREEENGRGNFPPRFSGLQFPNYSSELNVNALELDDSALYLCASRAGGVFDTDTQYFGPGTRLTVL.

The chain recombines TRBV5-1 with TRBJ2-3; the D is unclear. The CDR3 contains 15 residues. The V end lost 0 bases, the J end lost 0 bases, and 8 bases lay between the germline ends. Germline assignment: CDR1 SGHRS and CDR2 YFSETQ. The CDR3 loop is CASSLDRPSTDTQYF. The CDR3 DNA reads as TGCGCCAGCAGCTTGGACAGACCGAGCACAGATACGCAGTATTTT.

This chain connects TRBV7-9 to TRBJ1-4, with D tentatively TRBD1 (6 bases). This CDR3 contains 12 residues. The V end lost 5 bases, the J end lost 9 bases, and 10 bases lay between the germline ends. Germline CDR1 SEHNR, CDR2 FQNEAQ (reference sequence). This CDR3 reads CASSTDRQKLFF. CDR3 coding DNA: TGTGCCAGCAGCACCGACAGGCAAAAACTGTTTTTT.

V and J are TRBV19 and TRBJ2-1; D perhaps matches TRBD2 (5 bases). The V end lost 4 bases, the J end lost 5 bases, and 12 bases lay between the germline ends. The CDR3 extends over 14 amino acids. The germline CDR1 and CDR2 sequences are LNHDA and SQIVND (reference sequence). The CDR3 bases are TGTGCCAGTAGTACCCGTCGGGGTGACAATGAGCAGTTCTTC. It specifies CASSTRRGDNEQFF. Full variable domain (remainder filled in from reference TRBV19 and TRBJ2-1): DGGITQSPKYLFRKEGQNVTLSCEQNLNHDAMYWYRQDPGQGLRLIYYSQIVNDFQKGDIAEGYSVSREKKESFPLTVTSAQKNPTAFYLCASSTRRGDNEQFFGPGTRLTVL.

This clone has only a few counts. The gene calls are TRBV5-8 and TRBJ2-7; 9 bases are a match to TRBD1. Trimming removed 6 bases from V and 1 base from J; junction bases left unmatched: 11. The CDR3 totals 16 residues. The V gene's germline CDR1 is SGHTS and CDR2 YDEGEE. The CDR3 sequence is CASTNRGLTRSYEQYF. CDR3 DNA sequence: TGTGCCAGCACGAACAGGGGGCTGACCCGATCCTACGAGCAGTACTTC.

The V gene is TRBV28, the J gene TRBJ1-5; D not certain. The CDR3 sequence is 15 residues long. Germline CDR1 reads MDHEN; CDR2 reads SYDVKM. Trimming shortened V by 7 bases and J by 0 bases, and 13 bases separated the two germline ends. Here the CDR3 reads CASNPTGNSNQPQHF. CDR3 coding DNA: TGTGCCAGCAACCCAACGGGGAATAGCAATCAGCCCCAGCATTTT.

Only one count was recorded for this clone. Here the CDR3 DNA reads TGTGCCAGCAGCTTCGGACAGGGTGGAAGCTACGAGCAGTACTTC. Translated: CASSFGQGGSYEQYF. This chain links TRBV5-4 with TRBJ2-7; 8 bases fit TRBD1. The CDR3 contains 15 residues. V shed 2 bases, J shed 3 bases, and the junction held 7 bases outside the gene matches. Germline V gene lookup returns CDR1 SGHNT and CDR2 YYREEE (reference sequence). Variable domain in full (rest from reference TRBV5-4 and TRBJ2-7): ETGVTQSPTHLIKTRGQQVTLRCSSQSGHNTVSWYQQALGQGPQFIFQYYREEENGRGNFPPRFSGLQFPNYSSELNVNALELDDSALYLCASSFGQGGSYEQYFGPGTRLTVT.

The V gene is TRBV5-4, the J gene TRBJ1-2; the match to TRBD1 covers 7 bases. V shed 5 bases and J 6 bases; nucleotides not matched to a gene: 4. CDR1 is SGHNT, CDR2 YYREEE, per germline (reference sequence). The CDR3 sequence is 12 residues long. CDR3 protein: CASSSGTDGYTF. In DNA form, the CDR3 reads TGTGCCAGCAGTTCCGGGACAGATGGCTACACCTTC.

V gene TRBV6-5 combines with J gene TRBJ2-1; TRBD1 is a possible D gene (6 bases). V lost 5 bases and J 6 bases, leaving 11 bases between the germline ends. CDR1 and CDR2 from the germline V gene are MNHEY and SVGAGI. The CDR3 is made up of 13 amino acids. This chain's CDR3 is CASSRNRVNEQFF. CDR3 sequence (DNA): TGTGCCAGCAGTAGGAACAGGGTCAATGAGCAGTTCTTC.

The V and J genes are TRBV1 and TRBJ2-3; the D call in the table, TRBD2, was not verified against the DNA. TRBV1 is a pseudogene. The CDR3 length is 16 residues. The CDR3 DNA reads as TGCACCAGCAGCCAAGATCTAGGACTGTGCACAGATACGCAGTATTTT. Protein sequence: CTSSQDLGLCTDTQYF.

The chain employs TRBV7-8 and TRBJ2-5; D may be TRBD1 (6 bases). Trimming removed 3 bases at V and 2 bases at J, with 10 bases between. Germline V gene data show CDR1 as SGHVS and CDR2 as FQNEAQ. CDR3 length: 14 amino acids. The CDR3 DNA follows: TGTGCCAGCAGCTTTTGGACAGAACAAGAGACCCAGTACTTC. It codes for CASSFWTEQETQYF.

The CDR3 here is CASSLIRGQKNNEQFF. In DNA, the CDR3 is TGTGCCAGCAGCCTCATAAGAGGCCAAAAAAACAATGAGCAGTTCTTC. The chain is built from TRBV14 and TRBJ2-1; D gene ambiguous. CDR1 is SGHDN and CDR2 is FVKESK in the germline V gene. V was trimmed by 4 bases and J by 5 bases, leaving 18 bases between them. CDR3 length: 16 amino acids.

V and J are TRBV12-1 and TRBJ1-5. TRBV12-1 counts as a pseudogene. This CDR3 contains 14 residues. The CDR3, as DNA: TGTGCCAGCAGCTTTCGCCGGGGCAATCAGCCCCAGCATTTT. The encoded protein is CASSFRRGNQPQHF.

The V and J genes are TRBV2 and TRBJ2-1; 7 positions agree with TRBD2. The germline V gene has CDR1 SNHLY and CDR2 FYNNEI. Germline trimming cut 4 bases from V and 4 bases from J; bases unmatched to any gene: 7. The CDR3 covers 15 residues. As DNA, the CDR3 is TGTGCCAGCAGTGTAGCGGGCTCGGAATACAATGAGCAGTTCTTC. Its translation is CASSVAGSEYNEQFF. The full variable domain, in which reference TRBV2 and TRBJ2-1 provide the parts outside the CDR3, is EPEVTQTPSHQVTQMGQEVILRCVPISNHLYFYWYRQILGQKVEFLVSFYNNEISEKSEIFDDQFSVERPDGSNFTLKIRSTKLEDSAMYFCASSVAGSEYNEQFFGPGTRLTVL.

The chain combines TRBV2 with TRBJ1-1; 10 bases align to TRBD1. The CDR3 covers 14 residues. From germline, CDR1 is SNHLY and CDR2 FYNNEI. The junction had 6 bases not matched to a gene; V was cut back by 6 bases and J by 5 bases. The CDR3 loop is CASRTPGQGTEAFF. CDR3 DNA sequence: TGTGCCAGCAGGACTCCGGGACAGGGGACTGAAGCTTTCTTT.

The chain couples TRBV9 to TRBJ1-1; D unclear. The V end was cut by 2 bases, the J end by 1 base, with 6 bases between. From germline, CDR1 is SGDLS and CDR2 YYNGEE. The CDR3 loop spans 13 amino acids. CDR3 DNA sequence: TGTGCCAGCAGCGTCTGGGCGAACACTGAAGCTTTCTTT. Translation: CASSVWANTEAFF.

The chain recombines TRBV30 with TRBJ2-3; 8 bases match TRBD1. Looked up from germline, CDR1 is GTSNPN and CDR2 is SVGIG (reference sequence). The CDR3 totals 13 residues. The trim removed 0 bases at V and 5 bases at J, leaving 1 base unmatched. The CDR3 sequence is CAWSVQGEDTQYF. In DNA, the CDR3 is TGTGCCTGGAGTGTACAGGGGGAAGATACGCAGTATTTT.